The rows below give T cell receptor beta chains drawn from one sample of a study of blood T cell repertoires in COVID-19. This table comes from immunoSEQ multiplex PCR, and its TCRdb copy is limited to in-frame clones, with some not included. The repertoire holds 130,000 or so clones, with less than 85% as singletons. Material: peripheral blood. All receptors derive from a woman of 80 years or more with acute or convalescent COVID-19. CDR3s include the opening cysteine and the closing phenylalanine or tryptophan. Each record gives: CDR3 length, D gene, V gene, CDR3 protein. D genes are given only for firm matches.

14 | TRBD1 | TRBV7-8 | CASSSTGSNQPQHF
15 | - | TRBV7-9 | CASSARVLDNSPLHF
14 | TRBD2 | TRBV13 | CASSWGLAKETQYF
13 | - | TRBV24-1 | CATQDSLAETQYF
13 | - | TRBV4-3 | CASSQELGNTIYF
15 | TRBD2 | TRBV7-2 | CASSETSGRTDTQYF
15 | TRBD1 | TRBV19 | CASSMMQGAQNEQFF
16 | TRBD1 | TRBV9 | CASSVDRGYYGETQYF
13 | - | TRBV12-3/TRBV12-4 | CASSPGSGYGYTF
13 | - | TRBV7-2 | CASSRTYPGELFF
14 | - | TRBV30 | CAWSGAGTLSEQYF
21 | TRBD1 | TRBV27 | CASSATTGGSTISGSLYEQYF
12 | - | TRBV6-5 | CASTGGRYGYTF
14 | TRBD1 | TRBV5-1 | CASSSGTGSSEQYF
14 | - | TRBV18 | CASTLDSGVTEAFF
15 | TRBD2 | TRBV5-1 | CASSTGTSGGEEQFF
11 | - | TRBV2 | CASTGFYEQYF
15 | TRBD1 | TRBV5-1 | CASSFSGTGAMALHF
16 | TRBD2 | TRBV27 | CASSLSIKRGSYEQYF
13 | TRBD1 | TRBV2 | CASSRQGFETQYF
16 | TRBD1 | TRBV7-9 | CASSRQGIGATDTQYF
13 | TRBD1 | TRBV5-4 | CASMPGQGHEQYF
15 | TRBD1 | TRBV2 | CASSDRTGDNQPQHF
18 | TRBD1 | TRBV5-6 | CASSLADRGLLWGTEAFF
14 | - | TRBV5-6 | CASSSWAGMGTQYF
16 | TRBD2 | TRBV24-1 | CATSDRGAGVGDTQYF
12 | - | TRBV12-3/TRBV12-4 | CAIIRVNTEAFF
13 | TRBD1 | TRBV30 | CAWSRGLGEKLFF
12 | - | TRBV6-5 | CASNRLDSEQYF
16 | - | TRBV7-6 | CASSPLSGNSGNTIYF
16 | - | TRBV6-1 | CASSVESYAYNQPQHF
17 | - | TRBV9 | CASSVVSWGPSGNTIYF
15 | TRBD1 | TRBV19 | CASRGWTGRQETQYF
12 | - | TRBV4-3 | CASSPPTGEQYF
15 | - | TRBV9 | CASSVGSGSAYEQYF
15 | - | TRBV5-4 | CASSEAVGSYNEQFF
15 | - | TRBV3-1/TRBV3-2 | CASSQRSHQGYEQYF
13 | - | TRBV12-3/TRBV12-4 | CASRKGTATEAFF
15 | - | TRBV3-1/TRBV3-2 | CASSRRGATNYGYTF
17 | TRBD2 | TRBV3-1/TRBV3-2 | CASSARTSALFTDTQYF
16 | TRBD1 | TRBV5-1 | CASSPPGTEGTDTQYF
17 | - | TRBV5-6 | CASSSLGERHRGHGYTF
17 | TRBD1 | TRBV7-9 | CASSLAAGGGPNEKLFF
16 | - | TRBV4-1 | CASSQEFGAGGDTQYF
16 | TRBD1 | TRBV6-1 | CASSERFRGLTDTQYF
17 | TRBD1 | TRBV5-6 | CASSLGQGAYLGTEAFF
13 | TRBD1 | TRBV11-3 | CASSSGQQETQYF
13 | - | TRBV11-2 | CASTRIAYNEQFF
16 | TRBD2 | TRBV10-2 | CASSEWASGNTGELFF
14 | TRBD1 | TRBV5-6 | CASSGGTGPYEQYF
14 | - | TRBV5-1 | CASSLGDYSVALHF
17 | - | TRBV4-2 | CASSQDLRGGATDTQYF
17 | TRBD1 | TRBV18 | CASSPPPGQGSLYEQYF
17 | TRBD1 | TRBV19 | CASSGTNGTGMWETQYF
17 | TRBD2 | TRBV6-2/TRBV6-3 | CASSYSSWSGGTYEQYF